These 19 T cell receptor beta chains came from one sample sequenced in a study of CD8 T cell repertoires and HIV-1 epitope variants. Libraries were prepared by immunoSEQ multiplex PCR; TCRdb keeps only in-frame clonotypes and omits some of them. The sample carries over 90,000 clones, roughly 80% recorded once. Sequencing was carried out using uncultured baseline CD8+ T cells from peripheral blood mononuclear cells (PBMCs). The receptors were sampled from a male donor with HIV.

The chain combines TRBV29-1 with TRBJ2-7; 8 bases match TRBD1. This CDR3 has 13 residues. V shed 6 bases, J shed 7 bases, and the junction held 11 bases outside the gene matches. Germline assignment: CDR1 SQVTM and CDR2 ANQGSEA. The chain's CDR3 is CSVARTGILEQYF. The CDR3 DNA reads TGCAGCGTCGCCCGGACAGGGATTTTGGAGCAGTACTTC.

V gene TRBV5-1 combines with J gene TRBJ2-1; tentative D call: TRBD2 (6 bases). The V and J ends lost 1 base and 11 bases respectively, with 19 bases between them. The length of the CDR3 is 15 residues. Germline CDR1 is SGHRS and CDR2 is YFSETQ. The DNA for the CDR3 is TGCGCCAGCAGCTTGCCGGAGGGCCAGGTAGACAAGCAGTTCTTC. The encoded protein is CASSLPEGQVDKQFF.

This chain connects TRBV28 to TRBJ1-2; a weak D match, TRBD1 (5 bases). The CDR3 is made up of 13 amino acids. Per germline, CDR1 MDHEN and CDR2 SYDVKM. V lost 4 bases, J lost 7 bases, and 13 bases lay in between. The DNA for the CDR3 is TGTGCCAGCAGTTCTCAGGGTATAAGTGGCTACACCTTC. This translates into CASSSQGISGYTF.

V is TRBV6-5 and J is TRBJ2-1; the D is unclear. Between the trimmed V and J ends, which lost 0 bases and 10 bases, there was a span of 19 bases. CDR3 length: 16 amino acids. Germline CDR1 is MNHEY and CDR2 is SVGAGI. The chain's CDR3 is CASSYSTYSPMREQFF. The CDR3 region has the DNA TGTGCCAGCAGTTACTCGACGTACTCCCCAATGCGGGAGCAGTTCTTC.

The chain joins TRBV7-2 to TRBJ1-5; D is possibly TRBD1 (5 bases). The germline CDR1 and CDR2 sequences are SGHTA and FQGNSA. With 1 base removed from V and 4 bases from J, the gap between germline ends came to 11 bases. The CDR3 spans 15 residues. Here the CDR3 reads CASSLVGDRNQPQHF. CDR3 nucleotides: TGTGCCAGCAGCTTAGTAGGAGACAGAAATCAGCCCCAGCATTTT.

This sequence joins TRBV5-6 and TRBJ2-5; D is perhaps TRBD1 (6 bases). Germline V gene sequence: CDR1 SGHDT, CDR2 YYEEEE. The CDR3 is made up of 14 amino acids. Trimming shortened V by 1 base and J by 1 base, and 8 bases separated the two germline ends. The CDR3 protein is CASSLTGRQETQYF. CDR3 DNA sequence: TGTGCCAGCAGCTTGACAGGGCGCCAAGAGACCCAGTACTTC.

V usage is TRBV7-9 and J usage is TRBJ1-6, with unresolved D. The germline gives CDR1 SEHNR, CDR2 FQNEAQ (reference sequence). Trimming removed 4 bases from V and 8 bases from J, with 21 bases in between. The CDR3 consists of 17 residues. CDR3 protein: CASSSRGLSGMDSPLHF. CDR3 DNA: TGTGCCAGCAGCTCGAGAGGACTTTCCGGAATGGATTCACCCCTCCACTTT.

The V and J genes are TRBV28 and TRBJ2-3; D may be TRBD1 (5 bases). The CDR3 runs to 14 residues. Trimming took off 2 bases at V and 1 base at J, with 7 bases between the two ends. CDR1 and CDR2 from the germline V gene are MDHEN and SYDVKM. CDR3: CASSLGARTDTQYF. The CDR3 DNA reads TGTGCCAGCAGTTTAGGGGCCCGCACAGATACGCAGTATTTT. Based on the CDR3 plus reference TRBV28 and TRBJ2-3, the full variable domain is DVKVTQSSRYLVKRTGEKVFLECVQDMDHENMFWYRQDPGLGLRLIYFSYDVKMKEKGDIPEGYSVSREKKERFSLILESASTNQTSMYLCASSLGARTDTQYFGPGTRLTVL.

J is TRBJ1-1 and V is TRBV6-4; D possibly corresponds to TRBD1 (5 bases). The germline V gene has CDR1 MRHNA and CDR2 SNTAGT. The V end lost 3 bases, the J end lost 2 bases, and 7 bases lay between the germline ends. There are 13 residues in the CDR3. Here the CDR3 reads CASSDTGNTEAFF. In nucleotides, the CDR3 is TGTGCCAGCAGTGATACAGGAAACACTGAAGCTTTCTTT.

This chain links TRBV7-6 with TRBJ1-6; D is ambiguous. V dropped 5 bases and J dropped 0 bases, with 14 bases sitting between them. The CDR3 consists of 17 residues. CDR1 and CDR2 (germline): SGHVS, FNYEAQ. This CDR3 is CASSLQTPGSYNSPLHF. The CDR3 DNA reads TGTGCCAGCAGCCTTCAGACACCCGGCTCCTATAATTCACCCCTCCACTTT.

This sequence joins TRBV2 and TRBJ2-3; D unclear. CDR3 length: 12 residues. The germline CDR1 and CDR2 sequences are SNHLY and FYNNEI. The V and J ends lost 3 bases and 6 bases respectively, with 7 bases between them. Written as DNA, the CDR3 is TGTGCCAGCAGTGACTCTGGGGATACGCAGTATTTT. Its translation is CASSDSGDTQYF.

V and J are TRBV28 and TRBJ2-5; 7 bases are a match to TRBD1. The CDR3 spans 14 residues. Germline V gives CDR1 MDHEN, CDR2 SYDVKM. With V trimmed by 4 bases and J by 2 bases, 4 bases remained unmatched. CDR3 sequence (DNA): TGTGCCAGCAGTTCGTGGACAGGACAAGAGACCCAGTACTTC. It translates to CASSSWTGQETQYF.

The rearrangement links TRBV5-1 to TRBJ2-3, with a tentative D call TRBD1 (6 bases). Germline V lookup: CDR1 SGHRS, CDR2 YFSETQ. CDR3 length equals 12 residues. Trimming left V 0 bases short and J 9 bases short, with 8 bases between. CDR3 nucleotides: TGCGCCAGCAGCTTGGGACAGGCAACGCAGTATTTT. Translated, it gives CASSLGQATQYF.

This clone has a single count. The CDR3: CASSYLGRTYEQYF. The CDR3 DNA is TGTGCCAGCAGTTACCTAGGGAGGACCTACGAGCAGTACTTC. This chain connects TRBV6-5 to TRBJ2-7; D perhaps matches TRBD2 (6 bases). The CDR3 runs to 14 residues. Between the trimmed V and J ends, which lost 2 bases and 2 bases, there was a span of 10 bases. Germline V lookup: CDR1 MNHEY, CDR2 SVGAGI.

The count of this clone is one. The rearrangement uses TRBV5-8 and TRBJ2-1; 10 positions agree with TRBD2. The germline gives CDR1 SGHTS, CDR2 YDEGEE. The CDR3 length is 15 residues. Trimming removed 4 bases from V and 10 bases from J; junction bases left unmatched: 11. CDR3: CASSLSGRALEEQFF. DNA for the CDR3: TGTGCCAGCAGCCTAAGCGGGAGGGCCCTGGAGGAGCAGTTCTTC.

This rearrangement joins TRBV7-2 to TRBJ1-4; D is uncertain. Trimming removed 1 base at V and 5 bases at J, with 14 bases between. The germline V gene has CDR1 SGHTA and CDR2 FQGNSA. The CDR3 covers 16 residues. The CDR3: CASSLVAGVKNEKLFF. CDR3 DNA sequence: TGTGCCAGCAGCTTAGTAGCCGGGGTCAAAAATGAAAAACTGTTTTTT. Using reference TRBV7-2 and TRBJ1-4 for the parts outside the CDR3, the full variable domain is GAGVSQSPSNKVTEKGKDVELRCDPISGHTALYWYRQSLGQGLEFLIYFQGNSAPDKSGLPSDRFSAERTGGSVSTLTIQRTQQEDSAVYLCASSLVAGVKNEKLFFGSGTQLSVL.

The chain couples TRBV9 to TRBJ2-5; a weak D match, TRBD2 (7 bases). Germline CDR1 reads SGDLS; CDR2 reads YYNGEE. Trimming removed 3 bases from V and 5 bases from J, with 17 bases in between. This CDR3 is built from 15 residues. The CDR3 sequence: CASSGVRGARETQYF. The CDR3, as DNA: TGTGCCAGCAGCGGAGTCCGGGGGGCGCGGGAGACCCAGTACTTC.

The V gene is TRBV7-2, the J gene TRBJ2-1; TRBD1 matches 7 bases. The V gene end was trimmed by 3 bases and the J gene end by 6 bases; junction bases not matched to a gene: 5. Germline CDR1 and CDR2: SGHTA and FQGNSA. The CDR3 contains 14 residues. CDR3 protein: CASSFGTAFNEQFF. The CDR3 region has the DNA TGTGCCAGCAGCTTCGGGACAGCATTCAATGAGCAGTTCTTC.

This clone was found a few times. The V call is TRBV11-2, the J call TRBJ2-1; D may correspond to TRBD1 or TRBD2 (6 bases each). V dropped 5 bases and J dropped 0 bases, with 14 bases sitting between them. CDR1 is SGHAT and CDR2 is FQNNGV in the germline V gene. CDR3 length equals 16 residues. The CDR3 sequence: CASSPLRGPSYNEQFF. The CDR3, as DNA: TGTGCCAGCAGCCCTCTACGGGGGCCCTCCTACAATGAGCAGTTCTTC.